This entry lists 27 T cell receptor beta chains sequenced from one sample in a study of early T cells in non-severe SARS-CoV-2 infection listed by TCRdb under 2021. The library came from 5' RACE. TCRdb records NextSeq 500 as the sequencer. TCRdb's own reprocessing of the public reads used fastp at Q25 and MiXCR and kept productive beta chains. Identical CDR3 protein sequences are pooled into one entry, listed with their most common genes and DNA. In this sample the table shows under 60,000 distinct CDR3 sequences, around 8% of which occur a single time. Jointly, the top ten make up approximately 8.8% of the sample. The sample consisted of whole blood. These receptors all come from an adult who was a healthcare worker with PCR-confirmed SARS-CoV-2 infection or an uninfected control (not recorded which).

The sample holds a few counts of this clonotype. J is TRBJ2-3 and V is TRBV3-1, with 9 bases lining up with TRBD2. This CDR3 comprises 14 residues. V trimming: 5 bases; J trimming: 4 bases; junction bases outside the gene matches: 4. The germline V gene encodes CDR1 LGHDT and CDR2 YNNKEL (reference sequence). The CDR3 region has the DNA TGTGCCAGCAGCACCCGACTAGCGGCAGATACGCAGTATTTT. Translating gives CASSTRLAADTQYF.

This chain connects TRBV12-3 or TRBV12-4 to TRBJ2-7; maybe TRBD1 (7 bases). V lost 6 bases, J lost 3 bases, and 15 bases lay in between. The CDR3 contains 14 residues. The CDR3 coding sequence is TGTGCCAGCAGCCGCGGGACAGCAGACTACGAGCAGTACTTC. This codes for CASSRGTADYEQYF.

This clonotype was detected only a few times. This chain uses TRBV11-2 with TRBJ2-7; D unclear. Between the trimmed V and J ends, which lost 5 bases and 3 bases, there was a span of 8 bases. CDR3 length equals 12 residues. Germline V lookup: CDR1 SGHAT, CDR2 FQNNGV. The CDR3 DNA reads as TGTGCCAGCAGCGTGACTTACTACGAGCAGTACTTC. It encodes CASSVTYYEQYF.

This clonotype appeared many times. V usage is TRBV7-3 and J usage is TRBJ2-2; perhaps TRBD2 as D (5 bases). V lost 2 bases to trimming and J lost 1 base, with 5 bases between them. The germline V gene encodes CDR1 SGHTA and CDR2 FQGTGA. This CDR3 is built from 14 residues. CDR3 protein: CASSLEGNTGELFF. CDR3 DNA: TGTGCCAGCAGCTTAGAGGGGAACACCGGGGAGCTGTTTTTT.

This clonotype was counted ten times or more. The chain carries TRBV7-3 and TRBJ1-2; 7 positions agree with TRBD1. Germline V gene data show CDR1 as SGHTA and CDR2 as FQGTGA. CDR3 size: 15 residues. With 5 bases clipped from V and 4 bases from J, the junction kept 10 bases outside the gene matches. This chain's CDR3 is CASSPQGGGTYGYTF. The DNA for the CDR3 is TGTGCCAGCAGCCCCCAGGGGGGAGGGACCTATGGCTACACCTTC.

This clonotype was counted only a few times. The chain is built from TRBV6-1 and TRBJ2-7; 8 nucleotides align to TRBD1. This CDR3 is built from 15 residues. With 0 bases clipped from V and 4 bases from J, the junction kept 5 bases outside the gene matches. Germline V gives CDR1 MNHNS, CDR2 SASEGT. The DNA of the CDR3 is TGTGCCAGCAGTGAAGCGACAGGGGTCCCGTACGAGCAGTACTTC. Its translation is CASSEATGVPYEQYF.

This clonotype was counted many times. The V gene is TRBV4-3, the J gene TRBJ2-7, with 9 bases matching TRBD2. Germline CDR1 is LGHNA and CDR2 is YSLEER. Trimming took 1 base from V and 2 from J; bases not matched to a gene: 3. The CDR3 is 15 residues long. CDR3 loop: CASSQGGGRAYEQYF. The CDR3 DNA is TGCGCCAGCAGCCAAGGAGGCGGGAGGGCCTACGAGCAGTACTTC.

The chain carries TRBV18 and TRBJ2-7; D possibly corresponds to TRBD1 (6 bases). Germline assignment: CDR1 KGHSH and CDR2 LQKENI. The CDR3 sequence is 14 residues long. V was clipped by 5 bases and J by 6 bases, with 17 bases between them. The CDR3 loop reads CASSFRRSDSEQYF. The CDR3 region has the DNA TGTGCCAGCTCATTCCGCCGATCGGACAGCGAGCAGTACTTC.

This clonotype was found a few times. The V and J genes are TRBV4-1 and TRBJ2-5; D unclear. Germline CDR1 reads MGHRA; CDR2 reads YSYEKL. The CDR3 extends over 15 amino acids. V was shortened by 1 base and J by 5 bases, with 14 bases between the two germline ends. This chain's CDR3 is CASSQAGLTGETQYF. The CDR3 DNA is TGCGCCAGCAGCCAAGCGGGCCTAACCGGGGAGACCCAGTACTTC.

There are a few counts of this clonotype. V gene TRBV12-2 combines with J gene TRBJ1-6. TRBV12-2 is deemed a pseudogene. The CDR3 sequence is 18 residues long. The CDR3 is CASRAEGGRSSYNSPLHF. The CDR3 DNA reads TGTGCAAGTCGCGCCGAAGGAGGCCGCTCCTCGTATAATTCACCCCTCCACTTT.

This clonotype was seen more than once but under ten times. The chain links TRBV11-3 to TRBJ1-4; tentative D call: TRBD1 (5 bases). CDR1 SGHNT and CDR2 YENEEA come from the germline V gene. V was cut by 1 base and J by 3 bases, with 6 bases left in between. The CDR3 length is 14 residues. The CDR3 reads CASSLGGSNEKLFF. CDR3 DNA sequence: TGTGCCAGCAGCTTAGGGGGGTCTAATGAAAAACTGTTTTTT. Based on the CDR3 plus reference TRBV11-3 and TRBJ1-4, the full variable domain is EAGVVQSPRYKIIEKKQPVAFWCNPISGHNTLYWYLQNLGQGPELLIRYENEEAVDDSQLPKDRFSAERLKGVDSTLKIQPAELGDSAVYLCASSLGGSNEKLFFGSGTQLSVL.

This clonotype has just a few counts. J is TRBJ1-5 and V is TRBV20-1; 7 bases line up with TRBD1. This CDR3 has 15 residues. V gave up 6 bases and J gave up 2 bases; unmatched junction bases: 10. CDR1 and CDR2 (germline): DFQATT, SNEGSKA (reference sequence). CDR3 residues: CSASQGSFGNQPQHF. The CDR3, as DNA: TGCAGTGCATCACAGGGGTCTTTTGGCAATCAGCCCCAGCATTTT.

This clonotype was detected only once. The chain recombines TRBV20-1 with TRBJ2-5; the D gene could be TRBD1 or TRBD2 (5 bases each). Germline V gene sequence: CDR1 DFQATT, CDR2 SNEGSKA (reference sequence). This CDR3 region has 13 residues. With 7 bases removed from V and 1 base from J, the gap between germline ends came to 13 bases. The CDR3 is CSGNRGGQETQYF. CDR3 DNA sequence: TGCAGTGGTAACCGTGGGGGCCAAGAGACCCAGTACTTC.

This clonotype was counted between two and nine times. V is TRBV11-2 and J is TRBJ1-3; D is undetermined. The CDR3 sequence is 16 residues long. Looked up from germline, CDR1 is SGHAT and CDR2 is FQNNGV. V dropped 5 bases and J dropped 6 bases, with 20 bases sitting between them. In nucleotides, the CDR3 is TGTGCCAGCAGCCACAACGGTCCTGCCGCTGAAAACACCATATATTTT. Protein: CASSHNGPAAENTIYF.

This clonotype was counted a few times. The gene calls are TRBV4-1 and TRBJ1-5; unclear D gene. The CDR3 consists of 13 residues. V was cut by 0 bases and J by 6 bases, with 6 bases left in between. Germline V gives CDR1 MGHRA, CDR2 YSYEKL. In DNA form, the CDR3 reads TGCGCCAGCAGCCAAGATCGGGGTCAGCCCCAGCATTTT. Residues: CASSQDRGQPQHF.

This clonotype was detected ten times or more. J is TRBJ1-5 and V is TRBV5-5, with D maybe TRBD1 (5 bases). The germline gives CDR1 SGHKS, CDR2 YYEKEE (reference sequence). V lost 4 bases to trimming and J lost 2 bases, with 10 bases between them. The length of the CDR3 is 14 residues. The CDR3 spells CASSPLGGNQPQHF. As DNA, the CDR3 is TGTGCCAGCAGCCCCCTAGGGGGCAATCAGCCCCAGCATTTT. Full variable domain (rest looked up from reference TRBV5-5 and TRBJ1-5): DAGVTQSPTHLIKTRGQQVTLRCSPISGHKSVSWYQQVLGQGPQFIFQYYEKEERGRGNFPDRFSARQFPNYSSELNVNALLLGDSALYLCASSPLGGNQPQHFGDGTRLSIL.

The chain carries TRBV7-2 and TRBJ2-1; 7 nucleotides line up with TRBD2. Germline V lookup: CDR1 SGHTA, CDR2 FQGNSA. The J segment lost 5 bases and the V segment lost 2 bases, leaving 9 bases of the junction unmatched. This CDR3 spans 16 amino acids. The CDR3 DNA sequence: TGTGCCAGCAGCTTAAGGCCGGGACTACTAAACAATGAGCAGTTCTTC. Amino acids: CASSLRPGLLNNEQFF.

V and J are TRBV18 and TRBJ2-2; 7 nucleotides line up with TRBD1. Trimming removed 7 bases from V and 4 bases from J; junction bases left unmatched: 6. This CDR3 is built from 14 residues. Germline V lookup: CDR1 KGHSH, CDR2 LQKENI. The CDR3 sequence: CASLLGQTTGELFF. CDR3 nucleotide sequence: TGTGCCAGCTTATTGGGACAGACCACCGGGGAGCTGTTTTTT.

In DNA, the CDR3 is TGTGCCAGCAGGGTCCGACAGGGTGCACCCTACGAGCAGTACTTC. Translated: CASRVRQGAPYEQYF. The chain has TRBV6-1 and TRBJ2-7, with TRBD1 matching over 7 bases. Unmatched junction bases numbered 10, after V lost 6 bases and J lost 2 bases. Germline CDR1 is MNHNS and CDR2 is SASEGT. CDR3 length equals 15 residues.

This clonotype came up many times. The V call is TRBV19, the J call TRBJ1-4; D not resolved. The V and J ends lost 5 bases and 1 base respectively, with 17 bases between them. CDR3 length: 17 amino acids. Germline CDR1 and CDR2: LNHDA and SQIVND (reference sequence). Here the CDR3 DNA reads TGTGCCAGTAGTTCGCGACACACCGCTCTAACTAATGAAAAACTGTTTTTT. Its translation: CASSSRHTALTNEKLFF. Full variable domain (remainder filled in from reference TRBV19 and TRBJ1-4): DGGITQSPKYLFRKEGQNVTLSCEQNLNHDAMYWYRQDPGQGLRLIYYSQIVNDFQKGDIAEGYSVSREKKESFPLTVTSAQKNPTAFYLCASSSRHTALTNEKLFFGSGTQLSVL.

This clonotype was seen repeatedly, ten times or more. The V gene is TRBV6-2 or TRBV6-3, the J gene TRBJ2-7, with D possibly being TRBD1 (5 bases). The CDR3 consists of 13 residues. Trimming stripped 5 bases from V and 0 bases from J, with 8 bases between. The V gene's germline CDR1 is MNHEY and CDR2 SVGEGT. The CDR3: CASSTGFSYEQYF. The CDR3 nucleotides are TGTGCCAGCAGTACAGGATTCTCCTACGAGCAGTACTTC.

This clonotype has at least ten counts. This sequence joins TRBV4-1 and TRBJ1-2; tentatively, D is TRBD1 (6 bases). V was clipped by 0 bases and J by 4 bases, with 18 bases between them. Germline CDR1 and CDR2: MGHRA and YSYEKL. The CDR3 is 17 residues long. The chain's CDR3 is CASSQDRGSGQIYGYTF. Written as DNA, the CDR3 is TGCGCCAGCAGCCAAGACAGGGGAAGTGGACAAATCTATGGCTACACCTTC.

This clonotype has at least ten counts. The rearrangement uses TRBV7-9 and TRBJ2-6; tentative D call: TRBD2 (5 bases). The germline V gene has CDR1 SEHNR and CDR2 FQNEAQ (reference sequence). With 5 bases removed from V and 3 bases from J, the gap between germline ends came to 14 bases. The CDR3 contains 16 residues. CDR3 sequence reads: CASSPYGRDGANVLTF. The CDR3 DNA reads TGTGCCAGCAGCCCCTATGGCCGGGATGGGGCCAACGTCCTGACTTTC.

The V call is TRBV6-2 or TRBV6-3, the J call TRBJ2-1, with 7 positions matching TRBD2. The junction had 9 bases not matched to a gene; V was cut back by 8 bases and J by 2 bases. Germline V lookup: CDR1 MNHEY, CDR2 SVGEGT. This CDR3 comprises 15 residues. The CDR3, as DNA: TGTGCCAGCGAAAGCGGGACCCGCACCTACAATGAGCAGTTCTTC. It translates to CASESGTRTYNEQFF.

This rearrangement joins TRBV7-2 to TRBJ2-7, with 12 nucleotides matching TRBD2. Trimming cost V 5 bases and J 7 bases; bases outside gene matches: 9. CDR1 and CDR2 from the germline V gene are SGHTA and FQGNSA. The CDR3 has 15 residues. This chain's CDR3 is CASSQTSGRAREQYF. In DNA, the CDR3 is TGTGCCAGCAGCCAGACTAGCGGGAGAGCCCGGGAGCAGTACTTC. Full variable domain (remainder filled in from reference TRBV7-2 and TRBJ2-7): GAGVSQSPSNKVTEKGKDVELRCDPISGHTALYWYRQSLGQGLEFLIYFQGNSAPDKSGLPSDRFSAERTGGSVSTLTIQRTQQEDSAVYLCASSQTSGRAREQYFGPGTRLTVT.

This clonotype was seen repeatedly, ten times or more. The chain uses TRBV5-4 and TRBJ1-2; 8 bases agree with TRBD1. J gave up 4 bases and V 4 bases, and 12 bases lay outside the gene matches. Germline values: CDR1 SGHNT, CDR2 YYREEE (reference sequence). The CDR3 runs to 16 residues. CDR3 nucleotide sequence: TGTGCCAGCAGCCTACCAGGGGGCGCATCGATCTATGGCTACACCTTC. Its protein is CASSLPGGASIYGYTF.

The sample holds many counts of this clonotype. The chain couples TRBV12-3 or TRBV12-4 to TRBJ1-5; no clear D gene. The V gene lost 2 bases and the J gene lost 2 bases, with 13 bases spanning the gap. The CDR3 has 16 residues. This CDR3 is CASSLYSGAGNQPQHF. The CDR3 bases are TGTGCCAGCAGTTTATACTCGGGCGCGGGCAATCAGCCCCAGCATTTT.